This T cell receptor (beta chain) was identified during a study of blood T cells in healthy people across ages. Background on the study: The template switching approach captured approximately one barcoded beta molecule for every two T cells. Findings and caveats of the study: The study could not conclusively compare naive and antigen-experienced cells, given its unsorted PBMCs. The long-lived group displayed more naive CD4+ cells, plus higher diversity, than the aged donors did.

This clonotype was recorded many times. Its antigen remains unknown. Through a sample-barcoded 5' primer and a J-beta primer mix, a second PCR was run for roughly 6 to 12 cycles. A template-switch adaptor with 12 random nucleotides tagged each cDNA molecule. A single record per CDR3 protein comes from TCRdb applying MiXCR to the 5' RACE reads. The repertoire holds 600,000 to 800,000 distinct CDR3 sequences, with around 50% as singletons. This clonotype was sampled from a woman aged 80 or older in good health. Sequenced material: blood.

CDR3 in amino acids: CASSREQAQYF. DNA of the CDR3: TGTGCCAGCAGTCGAGAACAGGCCCAGTACTTC. The rearrangement links TRBV28 to TRBJ2-5; D is perhaps TRBD1 (5 bases). There are 11 residues in the CDR3. Germline CDR1 and CDR2: MDHEN and SYDVKM. The V gene lost 5 bases and the J gene lost 9 bases, with 10 bases spanning the gap. The full variable domain, in which reference TRBV28 and TRBJ2-5 provide the parts outside the CDR3, is DVKVTQSSRYLVKRTGEKVFLECVQDMDHENMFWYRQDPGLGLRLIYFSYDVKMKEKGDIPEGYSVSREKKERFSLILESASTNQTSMYLCASSREQAQYFGPGTRLLVL.